The rows below give T cell receptor beta chains drawn from one sample of a study of blood T cells in healthy people across ages. A single record per CDR3 protein comes from TCRdb applying MiXCR to the 5' RACE reads. The data show some 780,000 distinct CDR3 sequences, just over 55% seen once. The material sequenced was blood. These receptors were collected from a man between 40 and 49 years old in good health. The CDR3 runs from the conserved cysteine through the conserved F or W. A D gene is named only where the DNA matches it firmly. A clone size is listed for some rows: how often the clone was seen (once, few, many), or a class if it is expanded.

D: -
size: few
J: TRBJ2-1
V: TRBV7-2
DNA: TGTGCCAGCAGCACCACAGGGCTGGAATCCTACAATGAGCAGTTCTTC
CDR3: CASSTTGLESYNEQFF

D: TRBD1
size: -
J: TRBJ2-3
V: TRBV29-1
DNA: TGCAGCGTTGCCGGGACAGGGGGCACAGATACGCAGTATTTT
CDR3: CSVAGTGGTDTQYF

D: TRBD1
size: -
J: TRBJ2-3
V: TRBV7-3
DNA: TGTGCCAGCAGCTCCTCCACCGGGACAGGGGGCGCGGCGCAGTATTTT
CDR3: CASSSSTGTGGAAQYF

D: -
size: few
J: TRBJ2-5
V: TRBV20-1
DNA: TGCAGTGCTAGAGATTTTTTAGTTGAGGAGCAGTACTTC
CDR3: CSARDFLVEEQYF

D: -
size: -
J: TRBJ2-3
V: TRBV20-1
DNA: TGCAGTGCTAGCCTACAGGGTGGCACAGATACGCAGTATTTT
CDR3: CSASLQGGTDTQYF

D: -
size: -
J: TRBJ2-3
V: TRBV12-3/TRBV12-4
DNA: TGTGCCAGCAGTCTCTCCAGGGGCACAGATACGCAGTATTTT
CDR3: CASSLSRGTDTQYF

D: TRBD2
size: once
J: TRBJ2-5
V: TRBV18
DNA: TGTGCCAGCTCACTAAGGAGGACTAGCGGGGAGCGACAAGAGACCCAGTACTTC
CDR3: CASSLRRTSGERQETQYF

D: -
size: -
J: TRBJ2-7
V: TRBV4-3
DNA: TGCGCCAGCAGCCCAACCGGGCTTTATCCCGAAGGCGAGCAGTACTTC
CDR3: CASSPTGLYPEGEQYF

D: TRBD2
size: -
J: TRBJ2-7
V: TRBV6-6
DNA: TGTGCCAGCACCGACCTAGCGGGAGGGGTCTACGAGCAGTACTTC
CDR3: CASTDLAGGVYEQYF

D: -
size: few
J: TRBJ2-7
V: TRBV7-2
DNA: TGTGCCAGCAGCTTAGAGGAATCCTACGAGCAGTACTTC
CDR3: CASSLEESYEQYF

D: TRBD1
size: -
J: TRBJ2-5
V: TRBV4-1
DNA: TGCGCCAGCAGCCAAGATAGCGGAGCAGGGGGCGTTGGGCGGCAGTACTTC
CDR3: CASSQDSGAGGVGRQYF

D: TRBD1
size: -
J: TRBJ2-3
V: TRBV24-1
DNA: TGTGCCACCAGTGACAGGACAGGGGGTGAAGATACGCAGTATTTT
CDR3: CATSDRTGGEDTQYF

D: TRBD2
size: few
J: TRBJ2-1
V: TRBV7-2
DNA: TGTGCCAGCAGCGTCAACGGGGGGGCGGATGAGCAGTTCTTC
CDR3: CASSVNGGADEQFF

D: -
size: -
J: TRBJ2-3
V: TRBV6-5
DNA: TGTGCCAGCAGACGATCAGGGAACACAGATACGCAGTATTTT
CDR3: CASRRSGNTDTQYF

D: -
size: many
J: TRBJ1-2
V: TRBV6-5
DNA: TGTGCCAGCAGTTATGGGGGGCCAGACTATGGCTACACCTTC
CDR3: CASSYGGPDYGYTF

D: -
size: -
J: TRBJ2-1
V: TRBV20-1
DNA: TGCAGTGCTAGGGTAGTGGGAGCCTACAATGAGCAGTTCTTC
CDR3: CSARVVGAYNEQFF

D: -
size: -
J: TRBJ2-2
V: TRBV20-1
DNA: TGCAGTGCTGGGAAGACAGGCACCGGGGAGCTGTTTTTT
CDR3: CSAGKTGTGELFF

D: -
size: -
J: TRBJ2-7
V: TRBV28
DNA: TGTGCCAGCAGTTTTGCTCTAAGTGTAAGGGACAAAGATTACGAGCAGTACTTC
CDR3: CASSFALSVRDKDYEQYF

D: -
size: -
J: TRBJ1-2
V: TRBV9
DNA: TGTGCCAGCAGCGCGCCCAGGTATGGCTACACCTTC
CDR3: CASSAPRYGYTF

D: -
size: -
J: TRBJ1-5
V: TRBV7-2
DNA: TGTGCCAGCAGCTTAGCGCTAGCGGGGGCAGAGACCCAGCATTTT
CDR3: CASSLALAGAETQHF

D: TRBD1
size: few
J: TRBJ2-1
V: TRBV12-3/TRBV12-4
DNA: TGTGCCAGCAGACACACGGGACAGGGGGTTTTTGAGCAGTTCTTC
CDR3: CASRHTGQGVFEQFF

D: -
size: -
J: TRBJ2-4
V: TRBV6-2/TRBV6-3
DNA: TGTGCCAGCAGTTATGCGTCAGCCAAAAACATTCAGTACTTC
CDR3: CASSYASAKNIQYF

D: -
size: few
J: TRBJ2-3
V: TRBV5-1
DNA: TGCGCCAGCAGCTTACAGGGGACTAGCACAGATACGCAGTATTTT
CDR3: CASSLQGTSTDTQYF

D: -
size: few
J: TRBJ2-3
V: TRBV7-3
DNA: TGTGCCAGCAGCCACGGTCTAGATACGCAGTATTTT
CDR3: CASSHGLDTQYF

D: -
size: once
J: TRBJ1-5
V: TRBV29-1
DNA: TGCAGCGTGCACAGGGATAGCAATCAGCCCCAGCATTTT
CDR3: CSVHRDSNQPQHF

D: TRBD1
size: -
J: TRBJ2-5
V: TRBV6-6
DNA: TGTGCCAGCAGCGCCGGGACAGGGGGAGAAGAGACCCAGTACTTC
CDR3: CASSAGTGGEETQYF

D: -
size: -
J: TRBJ2-1
V: TRBV29-1
DNA: TGCAGCGTTGGGGTTAACAGGGACAATGAGCAGTTCTTC
CDR3: CSVGVNRDNEQFF

D: -
size: -
J: TRBJ2-1
V: TRBV4-3
DNA: TGCGCCAGCAGCCAAGATTCCGGAGGGGATGAGCAGTTCTTC
CDR3: CASSQDSGGDEQFF

D: TRBD2
size: -
J: TRBJ2-1
V: TRBV7-8
DNA: TGTGCCAGCAGGAATACTAGCGGGAATAGGAATGAGCAGTTCTTC
CDR3: CASRNTSGNRNEQFF

D: -
size: many
J: TRBJ2-5
V: TRBV6-5
DNA: TGTGCCAGCAGTTTAGGGGGTCCATTCCAGTACTTC
CDR3: CASSLGGPFQYF

D: TRBD1
size: -
J: TRBJ1-2
V: TRBV4-1
DNA: TGCGCCAGCAGCCCACAGGGGAAGGACTATGGCTACACCTTC
CDR3: CASSPQGKDYGYTF

D: TRBD2
size: -
J: TRBJ2-7
V: TRBV5-1
DNA: TGCGCCAGCACCCGGACTAGCGGGACCTACGAGCAGTACTTC
CDR3: CASTRTSGTYEQYF

D: TRBD1
size: few
J: TRBJ1-1
V: TRBV27
DNA: TGTGCCAGCAGTCTCGGACAGGGTATTGGGGAAGCTTTCTTT
CDR3: CASSLGQGIGEAFF

D: -
size: -
J: TRBJ1-2
V: TRBV29-1
DNA: TGCAGCGATGGACACCGAGCTAACTATGGCTACACCTTC
CDR3: CSDGHRANYGYTF

D: -
size: -
J: TRBJ2-7
V: TRBV28
DNA: TGTGCCAGCATGTACGACTCCTACGAGCAGTACTTC
CDR3: CASMYDSYEQYF

D: -
size: -
J: TRBJ1-2
V: TRBV6-1
DNA: TGTGCCATTACCTACAAGACGGATAGTCAAAACTATGGCTACACCTTC
CDR3: CAITYKTDSQNYGYTF

D: -
size: -
J: TRBJ2-5
V: TRBV6-2/TRBV6-3
DNA: TGTGCCAGCAGTTTGACAGTCTACAATGAGCAGTACTTC
CDR3: CASSLTVYNEQYF

D: TRBD1
size: -
J: TRBJ2-3
V: TRBV6-6
DNA: TGTGCCAGCAGAAGACAGGGGCGCACAGATACGCAGTATTTT
CDR3: CASRRQGRTDTQYF

D: -
size: few
J: TRBJ2-3
V: TRBV6-5
DNA: TGTGCCAGCAGTTACTCTGACTCCTTTAGCACAGATACGCAGTATTTT
CDR3: CASSYSDSFSTDTQYF

D: TRBD1
size: few
J: TRBJ1-5
V: TRBV27
DNA: TGTGCCAGCAGTTTGGGACAGGGGATTCAGCCCCAGCATTTT
CDR3: CASSLGQGIQPQHF

D: -
size: -
J: TRBJ2-5
V: TRBV2
DNA: TGTGCCAGCAAAATCCCCTGGCAAGAGAGGGTTCAGACCCAGTACTTC
CDR3: CASKIPWQERVQTQYF